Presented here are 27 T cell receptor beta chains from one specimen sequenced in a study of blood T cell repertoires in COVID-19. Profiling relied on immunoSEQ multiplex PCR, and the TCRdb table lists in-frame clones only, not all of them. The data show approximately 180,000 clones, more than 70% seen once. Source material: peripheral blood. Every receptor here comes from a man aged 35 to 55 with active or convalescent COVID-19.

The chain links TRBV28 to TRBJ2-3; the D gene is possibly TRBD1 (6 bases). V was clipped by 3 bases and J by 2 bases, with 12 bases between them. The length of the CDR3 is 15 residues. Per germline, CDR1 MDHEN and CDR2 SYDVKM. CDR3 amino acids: CASSLVGAHTDTQYF. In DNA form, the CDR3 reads TGTGCCAGCAGTTTGGTGGGGGCACACACAGATACGCAGTATTTT. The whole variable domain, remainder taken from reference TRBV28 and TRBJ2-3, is DVKVTQSSRYLVKRTGEKVFLECVQDMDHENMFWYRQDPGLGLRLIYFSYDVKMKEKGDIPEGYSVSREKKERFSLILESASTNQTSMYLCASSLVGAHTDTQYFGPGTRLTVL.

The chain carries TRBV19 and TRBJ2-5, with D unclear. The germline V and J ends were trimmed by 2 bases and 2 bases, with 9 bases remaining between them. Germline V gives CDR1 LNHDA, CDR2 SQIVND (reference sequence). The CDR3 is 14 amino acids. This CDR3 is CASSISRQQETQYF. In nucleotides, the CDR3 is TGTGCCAGTAGTATATCGCGGCAACAAGAGACCCAGTACTTC.

In DNA form, the CDR3 reads TGTGCCAGCAGCCCTAGCGGGGGACTAGCCAAAAACATTCAGTACTTC. It yields the protein CASSPSGGLAKNIQYF. The chain links TRBV6-2 or TRBV6-3 to TRBJ2-4; 10 nucleotides align to TRBD2. The CDR3 extends over 16 amino acids. Looked up from germline, CDR1 is MNHEY and CDR2 is SVGEGT. V shed 6 bases and J 0 bases; nucleotides not matched to a gene: 5.

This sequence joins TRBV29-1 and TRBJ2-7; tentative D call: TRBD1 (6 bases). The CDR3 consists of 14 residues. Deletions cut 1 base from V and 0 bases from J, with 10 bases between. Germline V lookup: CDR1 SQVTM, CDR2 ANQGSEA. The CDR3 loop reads CSVEGQASSYEQYF. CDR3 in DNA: TGCAGCGTTGAAGGACAGGCTAGCTCCTACGAGCAGTACTTC.

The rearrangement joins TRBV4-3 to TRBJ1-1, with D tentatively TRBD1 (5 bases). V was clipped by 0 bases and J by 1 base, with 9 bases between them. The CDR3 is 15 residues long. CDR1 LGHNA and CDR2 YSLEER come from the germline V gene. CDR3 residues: CASSQDPGGNTEAFF. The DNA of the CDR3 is TGCGCCAGCAGCCAAGATCCCGGGGGGAACACTGAAGCTTTCTTT.

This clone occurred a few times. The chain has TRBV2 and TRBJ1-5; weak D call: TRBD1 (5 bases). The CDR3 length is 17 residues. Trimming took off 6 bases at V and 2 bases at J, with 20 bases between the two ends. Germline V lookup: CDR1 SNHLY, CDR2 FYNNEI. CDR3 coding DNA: TGTGCCAGCAGCCCGACTATCGGGGGGGAGGGCAATCAGCCCCAGCATTTT. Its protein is CASSPTIGGEGNQPQHF.

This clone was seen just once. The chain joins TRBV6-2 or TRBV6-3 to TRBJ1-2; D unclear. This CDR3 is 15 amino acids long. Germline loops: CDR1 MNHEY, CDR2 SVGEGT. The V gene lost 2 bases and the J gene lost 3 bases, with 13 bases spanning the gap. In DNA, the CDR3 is TGTGCCAGCAGTTACGGAGGTCCCGACTACTATGGCTACACCTTC. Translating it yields CASSYGGPDYYGYTF.

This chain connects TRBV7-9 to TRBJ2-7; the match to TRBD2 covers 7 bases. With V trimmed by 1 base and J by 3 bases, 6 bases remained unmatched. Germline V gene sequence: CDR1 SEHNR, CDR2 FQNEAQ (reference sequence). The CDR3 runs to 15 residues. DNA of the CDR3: TGTGCCAGCAGCTTAGTTAGCGGGCCAGACTACGAGCAGTACTTC. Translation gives CASSLVSGPDYEQYF.

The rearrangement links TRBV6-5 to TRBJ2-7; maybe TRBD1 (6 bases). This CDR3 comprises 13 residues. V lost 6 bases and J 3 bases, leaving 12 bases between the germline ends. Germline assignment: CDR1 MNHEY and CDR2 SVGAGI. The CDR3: CASRTNRDYEQYF. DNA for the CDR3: TGTGCCAGCAGAACCAACAGGGACTACGAGCAGTACTTC.

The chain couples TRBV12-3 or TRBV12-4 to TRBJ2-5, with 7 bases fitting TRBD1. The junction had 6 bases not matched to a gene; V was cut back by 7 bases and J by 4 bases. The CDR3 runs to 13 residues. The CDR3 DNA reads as TGTGCCAGCATATACAGGGGCGGAGAGACCCAGTACTTC. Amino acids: CASIYRGGETQYF.

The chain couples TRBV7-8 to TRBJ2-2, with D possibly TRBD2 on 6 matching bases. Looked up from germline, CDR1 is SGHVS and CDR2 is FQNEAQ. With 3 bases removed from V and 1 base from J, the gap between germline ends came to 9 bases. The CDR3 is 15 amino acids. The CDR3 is CASSFIGGNTGELFF. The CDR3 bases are TGTGCCAGCAGCTTTATCGGGGGGAACACCGGGGAGCTGTTTTTT.

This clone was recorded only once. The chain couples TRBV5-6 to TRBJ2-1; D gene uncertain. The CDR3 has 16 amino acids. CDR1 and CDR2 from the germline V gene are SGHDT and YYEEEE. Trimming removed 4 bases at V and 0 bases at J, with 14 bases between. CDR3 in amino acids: CASSPRLSPSYNEQFF. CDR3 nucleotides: TGTGCCAGCAGCCCGCGTCTTAGCCCCTCCTACAATGAGCAGTTCTTC.

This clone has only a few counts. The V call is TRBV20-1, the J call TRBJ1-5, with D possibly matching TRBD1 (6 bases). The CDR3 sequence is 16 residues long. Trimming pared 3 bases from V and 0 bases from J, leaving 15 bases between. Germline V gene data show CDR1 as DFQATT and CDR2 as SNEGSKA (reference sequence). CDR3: CSASPLTGYSNQPQHF. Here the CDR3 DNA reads TGCAGTGCTAGTCCCTTGACAGGTTATAGCAATCAGCCCCAGCATTTT.

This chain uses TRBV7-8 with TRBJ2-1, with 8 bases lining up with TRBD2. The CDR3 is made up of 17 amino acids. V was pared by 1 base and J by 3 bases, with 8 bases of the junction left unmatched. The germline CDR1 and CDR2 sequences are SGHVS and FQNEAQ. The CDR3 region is CASSLVWTSQHYNEQFF. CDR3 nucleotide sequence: TGTGCCAGCAGCTTAGTGTGGACTAGCCAGCACTACAATGAGCAGTTCTTC. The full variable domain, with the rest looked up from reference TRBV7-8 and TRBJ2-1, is GAGVSQSPRYKVAKRGQDVALRCDPISGHVSLFWYQQALGQGPEFLTYFQNEAQLDKSGLPSDRFFAERPEGSVSTLKIQRTQQEDSAVYLCASSLVWTSQHYNEQFFGPGTRLTVL.

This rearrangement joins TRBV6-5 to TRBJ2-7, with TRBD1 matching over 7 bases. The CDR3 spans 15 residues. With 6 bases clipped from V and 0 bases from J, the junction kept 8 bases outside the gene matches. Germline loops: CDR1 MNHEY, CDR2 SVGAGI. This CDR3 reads CASRTDRMSSYEQYF. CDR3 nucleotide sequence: TGTGCCAGCAGAACGGACAGGATGAGCTCCTACGAGCAGTACTTC.

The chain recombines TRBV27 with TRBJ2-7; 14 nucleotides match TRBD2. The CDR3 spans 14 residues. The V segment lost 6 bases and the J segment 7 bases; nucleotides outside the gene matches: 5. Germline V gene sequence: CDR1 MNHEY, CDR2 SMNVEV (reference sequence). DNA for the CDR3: TGTGCCAGCAGAAGACTAGCGGGAGGGGGTGAGCAGTACTTC. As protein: CASRRLAGGGEQYF.

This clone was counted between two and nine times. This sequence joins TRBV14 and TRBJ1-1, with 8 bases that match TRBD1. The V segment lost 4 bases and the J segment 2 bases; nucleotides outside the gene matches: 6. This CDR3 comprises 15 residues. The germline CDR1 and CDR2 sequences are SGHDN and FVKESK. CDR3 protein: CASSRITGGNTEAFF. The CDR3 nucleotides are TGTGCCAGCAGCCGCATCACAGGGGGAAACACTGAAGCTTTCTTT.

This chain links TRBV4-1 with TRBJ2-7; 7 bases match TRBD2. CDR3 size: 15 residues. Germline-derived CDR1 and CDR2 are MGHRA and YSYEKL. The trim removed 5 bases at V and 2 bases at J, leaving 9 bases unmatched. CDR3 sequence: CASSSKSGVPYEQYF. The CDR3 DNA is TGCGCCAGCAGCTCAAAGAGCGGGGTACCCTACGAGCAGTACTTC.

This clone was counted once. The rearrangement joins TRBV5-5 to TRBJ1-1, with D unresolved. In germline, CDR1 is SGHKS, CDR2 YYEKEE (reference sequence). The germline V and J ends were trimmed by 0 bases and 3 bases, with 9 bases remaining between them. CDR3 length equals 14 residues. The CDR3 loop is CASSLATTDTEAFF. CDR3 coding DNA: TGTGCCAGCAGCTTGGCGACTACCGACACTGAAGCTTTCTTT. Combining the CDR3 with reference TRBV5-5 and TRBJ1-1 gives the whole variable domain DAGVTQSPTHLIKTRGQQVTLRCSPISGHKSVSWYQQVLGQGPQFIFQYYEKEERGRGNFPDRFSARQFPNYSSELNVNALLLGDSALYLCASSLATTDTEAFFGQGTRLTVV.

Written as DNA, the CDR3 is TGTGCCAGCAGCGGGGCGGGACAGGGTGTTACAGATACGCAGTATTTT. Its protein product is CASSGAGQGVTDTQYF. The chain has TRBV5-6 and TRBJ2-3, with 9 bases fitting TRBD1. V gave up 4 bases and J gave up 3 bases; unmatched junction bases: 9. Germline values: CDR1 SGHDT, CDR2 YYEEEE. There are 16 residues in the CDR3.

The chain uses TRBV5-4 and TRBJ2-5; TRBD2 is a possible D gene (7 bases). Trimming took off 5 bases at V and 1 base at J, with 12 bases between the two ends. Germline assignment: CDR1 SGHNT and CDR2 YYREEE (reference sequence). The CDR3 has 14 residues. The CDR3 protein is CASSGGGLQETQYF. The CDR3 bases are TGTGCCAGCAGTGGCGGGGGCCTCCAAGAGACCCAGTACTTC.

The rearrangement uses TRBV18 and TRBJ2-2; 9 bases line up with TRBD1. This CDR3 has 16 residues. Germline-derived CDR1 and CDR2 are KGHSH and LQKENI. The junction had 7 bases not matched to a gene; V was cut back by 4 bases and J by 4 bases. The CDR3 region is CASSLGTGPRTGELFF. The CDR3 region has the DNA TGTGCCAGCTCACTAGGGACAGGGCCCCGCACCGGGGAGCTGTTTTTT.

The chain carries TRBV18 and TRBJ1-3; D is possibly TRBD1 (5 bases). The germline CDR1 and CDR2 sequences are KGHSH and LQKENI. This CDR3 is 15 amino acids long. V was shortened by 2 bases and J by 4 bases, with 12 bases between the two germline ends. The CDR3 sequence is CASSPLGAEGNTIYF. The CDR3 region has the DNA TGTGCCAGCTCACCATTAGGGGCAGAGGGAAACACCATATATTTT.

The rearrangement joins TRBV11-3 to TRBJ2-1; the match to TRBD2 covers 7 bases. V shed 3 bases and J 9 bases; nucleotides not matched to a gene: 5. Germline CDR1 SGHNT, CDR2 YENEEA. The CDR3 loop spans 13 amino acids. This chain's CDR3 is CASSFAVAGEQFF. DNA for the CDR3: TGTGCCAGCAGCTTTGCTGTAGCGGGTGAGCAGTTCTTC.

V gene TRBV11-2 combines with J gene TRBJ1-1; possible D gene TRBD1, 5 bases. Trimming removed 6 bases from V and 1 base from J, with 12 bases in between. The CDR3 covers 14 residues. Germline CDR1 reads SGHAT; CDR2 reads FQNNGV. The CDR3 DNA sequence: TGTGCCAGCAGAAGAACAGGTCGGAACACTGAAGCTTTCTTT. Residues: CASRRTGRNTEAFF.

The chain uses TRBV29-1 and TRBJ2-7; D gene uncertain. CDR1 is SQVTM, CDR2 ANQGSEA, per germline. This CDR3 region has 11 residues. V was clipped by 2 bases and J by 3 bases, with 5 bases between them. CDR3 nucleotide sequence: TGCAGCGTTGAAATCGGCTACGAGCAGTACTTC. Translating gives CSVEIGYEQYF.

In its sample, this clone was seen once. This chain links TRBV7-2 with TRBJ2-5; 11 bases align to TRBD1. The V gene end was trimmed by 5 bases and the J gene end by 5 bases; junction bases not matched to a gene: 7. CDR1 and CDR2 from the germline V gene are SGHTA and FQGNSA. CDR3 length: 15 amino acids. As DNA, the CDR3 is TGTGCCAGCAGCCGCGGGACAGGGGGTTCGGAGACCCAGTACTTC. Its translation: CASSRGTGGSETQYF.